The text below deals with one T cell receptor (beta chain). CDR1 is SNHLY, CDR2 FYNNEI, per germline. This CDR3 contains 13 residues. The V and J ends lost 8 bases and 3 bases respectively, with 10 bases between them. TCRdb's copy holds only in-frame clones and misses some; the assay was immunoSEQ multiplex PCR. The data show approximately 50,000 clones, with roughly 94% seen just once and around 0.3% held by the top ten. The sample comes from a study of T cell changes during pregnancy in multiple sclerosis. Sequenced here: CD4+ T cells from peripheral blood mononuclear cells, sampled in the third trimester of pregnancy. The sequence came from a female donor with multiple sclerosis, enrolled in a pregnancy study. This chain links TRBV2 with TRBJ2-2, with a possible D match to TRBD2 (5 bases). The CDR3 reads CASAKGDTGELFF. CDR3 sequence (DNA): TGTGCCAGCGCGAAGGGAGACACCGGGGAGCTGTTTTTT.